This T cell receptor (beta chain) was captured in a study of T cells in localized non-small cell lung cancer. Trimming left V 5 bases short and J 1 base short, with 6 bases between. Germline lookup yields CDR1 SEHNR and CDR2 FQNEAQ (reference sequence). The CDR3 length is 13 residues. Produced via immunoSEQ multiplex PCR; TCRdb's table is partial and in-frame only. Of tens of thousands of clones listed, roughly 92% are singletons. Of note for this clone: Its antigen is unknown.

Whole-study findings and limits: A raised T cell density in blood coincided with lengthier overall survival. Of the tissues analyzed, uninvolved adjacent lung showed maximal T cell clonality, greater than tumor.

The clonotype originates from an older female donor with stage I lung adenocarcinoma. This specimen consisted of peripheral blood, obtained before any cancer treatment. The chain joins TRBV7-9 to TRBJ2-4; D remains ambiguous. CDR3 sequence reads: CASSPQAKNIQYF. As DNA, the CDR3 is TGTGCCAGCAGCCCACAGGCCAAAAACATTCAGTACTTC.